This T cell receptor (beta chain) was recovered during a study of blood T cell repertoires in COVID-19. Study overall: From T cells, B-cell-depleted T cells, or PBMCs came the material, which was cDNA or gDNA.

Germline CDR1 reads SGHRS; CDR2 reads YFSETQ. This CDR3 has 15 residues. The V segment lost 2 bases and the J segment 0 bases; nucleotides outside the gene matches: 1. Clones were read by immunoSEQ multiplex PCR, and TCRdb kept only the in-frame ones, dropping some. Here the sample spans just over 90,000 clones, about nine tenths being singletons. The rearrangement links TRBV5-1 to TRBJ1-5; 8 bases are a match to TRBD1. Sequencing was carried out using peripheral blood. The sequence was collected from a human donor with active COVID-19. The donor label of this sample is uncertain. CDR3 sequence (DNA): TGCGCCAGCAGCTTAGACAGGGGTAGCAATCAGCCCCAGCATTTT. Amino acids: CASSLDRGSNQPQHF.